A few counts support the clone carrying this T cell receptor (beta chain). Its antigen remains unknown. The sample comes from a study of type 1 regulatory T cells. The wider study: An in vitro protocol generated T-allo10, a Tr1-enriched, alloantigen-specific CD4 T cell product.

TCRdb re-called the reads with MiXCR, one entry per CDR3 protein. Among around 62,000 distinct CDR3 sequences listed, 55% to 80% were seen once. Germline V gene lookup returns CDR1 SGHRS and CDR2 YFSETQ. The CDR3 runs 14 residues. The V end lost 4 bases, the J end lost 4 bases, and 12 bases lay between the germline ends. The graft donor-derived T-allo10 cells reportedly recognize host alloantigens, are anergic, and suppress alloantigen-specifically. This receptor was taken from a human donor in good health. Sample: cultured T cells, either the whole culture or a sorted T cell fraction (not recorded which). Subset reported: Tr1-enriched cell product generated in vitro against host alloantigens. V gene TRBV5-1 combines with J gene TRBJ1-3; D remains ambiguous. CDR3: CASSGRGAGNTIYF. The CDR3 region has the DNA TGCGCCAGCAGCGGACGGGGAGCCGGAAACACCATATATTTT.